The T cell receptor beta chain under discussion was sequenced for a study of T-cell memory formation after mild COVID-19. At the level of the study: Most TCR clusters belonged to a single donor.

Points from the study as a whole: Clones that shrank (day 15 to 85) were balanced CD4/CD8, whereas later expanders leaned CD4+. Some clones that responded turned up in pre-infection memory, which suggests that cross-reactive memory joined in.

Libraries for TCRalpha and TCRbeta carried sample barcodes and unique molecular identifiers via 5'RACE. TCRdb itself ran the 5' RACE reads through MiXCR, one entry per CDR3 protein. The sample consists of approximately 490,000 distinct CDR3 sequences, roughly 22% of them appearing once. On this clonotype itself: What it recognizes is unknown.

Sequenced sample: PBMCs or a T cell subset sorted from them (not recorded which). The receptor was derived from an adult woman who had mild COVID-19 (a few samples of this study predate the infection). Cell type and time point are not known.

Written as DNA, the CDR3 is TGTGCCAGCAGTGAATCGACAGGCCCTTACGAAGCTTTCTTT. Protein product: CASSESTGPYEAFF. The V call is TRBV25-1, the J call TRBJ1-1, with D perhaps TRBD1 (6 bases). Trimming removed 1 base from V and 8 bases from J, with 14 bases in between. In germline, CDR1 is MGHDK, CDR2 SYGVNS. This CDR3 has 14 amino acids.